This TCR beta chain was captured by sequencing in a study of T cell changes during pregnancy in multiple sclerosis. The CDR3 spans 15 residues. V was clipped by 5 bases and J by 6 bases, with 20 bases between them. Germline assignment: CDR1 SSHAT and CDR2 FNYEAQ (reference sequence). Clones were sequenced by immunoSEQ multiplex PCR, and TCRdb holds only the in-frame ones, with some missing. The sample gives tens of thousands of clones, 85% to 95% of which show up once; 0.75% to 0.95% is in the top ten. The sequencing here drew on peripheral blood, taken in the first trimester of pregnancy. V is TRBV7-7 and J is TRBJ2-7; D gene ambiguous. The sequence derives from a female donor with multiple sclerosis, enrolled in a pregnancy study. The CDR3 is CASSPTSAMGSEQYF. The CDR3 nucleotides are TGTGCCAGCAGCCCCACATCCGCCATGGGCTCCGAGCAGTACTTC.